These 23 T cell receptor beta chains were sequenced from one sample in a study of stem cell transplantation in POMP-related autoinflammatory disease. Sequencing used immunoSEQ multiplex PCR; TCRdb keeps in-frame clones, though not all of them. The data contain tens of thousands of clones, roughly 90% of them singletons. Sequenced here: CD4+ T cells from PBMCs, sampled after stem cell transplantation. These receptors were collected from a human patient with POMP-related autoinflammation and immune dysregulation (PRAID). Some T cells may have come from the graft donor.

This clone was counted once. The J gene is TRBJ2-6, the V gene TRBV5-8; D unclear. V lost 1 base and J lost 0, with 14 bases in between. Germline lookup yields CDR1 SGHTS and CDR2 YDEGEE. This CDR3 is 18 amino acids long. Here the CDR3 reads CASSLQLQSLSGANVLTF. The CDR3, as DNA: TGTGCCAGCAGCTTGCAGTTACAGTCCCTCTCTGGGGCCAACGTCCTGACTTTC.

The rearrangement joins TRBV6-6 to TRBJ2-7, with 8 bases that match TRBD1. Germline CDR1 and CDR2: MNHNY and SVGAGI (reference sequence). CDR3 length: 16 residues. V lost 2 bases, J lost 3 bases, and 9 bases stayed unmatched. CDR3 DNA sequence: TGTGCCAGCAGTTACCCTGACAGGGGTGTTGTCTACGAGCAGTACTTC. It translates to CASSYPDRGVVYEQYF.

This chain uses TRBV6-5 with TRBJ1-1; D may be TRBD1 (5 bases). The ends were cut back, 6 bases at V and 0 bases at J, with 14 bases in the middle. The length of the CDR3 is 15 residues. Germline-derived CDR1 and CDR2 are MNHEY and SVGAGI. The chain's CDR3 is CASSRLDSLNTEAFF. The CDR3 DNA follows: TGTGCCAGCAGCCGACTAGACAGTTTGAACACTGAAGCTTTCTTT.

V usage is TRBV2 and J usage is TRBJ2-5, with TRBD1 identical over 9 bases. CDR3 size: 16 residues. CDR1 and CDR2 (germline): SNHLY, FYNNEI. Losses at the gene ends were 6 bases for V and 5 bases for J; bases not matched to a gene: 13. The chain's CDR3 is CASRDHRGRGWETQYF. Here the CDR3 DNA reads TGTGCCAGCAGGGACCACAGGGGGCGCGGATGGGAGACCCAGTACTTC.

This clone was observed a single time. In nucleotides, the CDR3 is TGCGCCAGCAGCCAAGCAGCGGGGGGGCCGGACACCGGGGAGCTGTTTTTT. Protein: CASSQAAGGPDTGELFF. The rearrangement uses TRBV4-1 and TRBJ2-2; 10 bases align to TRBD2. The CDR3 is made up of 17 amino acids. The germline CDR1 and CDR2 sequences are MGHRA and YSYEKL. V was pared by 1 base and J by 3 bases, with 5 bases of the junction left unmatched.

The chain combines TRBV28 with TRBJ2-1, with 9 positions matching TRBD2. CDR1 and CDR2 (germline): MDHEN, SYDVKM. The trim removed 6 bases at V and 7 bases at J, leaving 19 bases unmatched. The CDR3 is 18 amino acids. The CDR3 bases are TGTGCCAGCAGCCCCCCTCACACTTCTAGCGGGAAAGGGAATGAGCAGTTCTTC. This translates into CASSPPHTSSGKGNEQFF.

V and J are TRBV4-1 and TRBJ1-4, with D tentatively TRBD1 (6 bases). CDR3 length: 15 residues. V shed 4 bases and J shed 7 bases, with 16 bases lying between them. The germline V gene encodes CDR1 MGHRA and CDR2 YSYEKL. DNA of the CDR3: TGCGCCAGCAGCCCTTGGGGGGGCGCGGGTGAAAAACTGTTTTTT. This gives the protein CASSPWGGAGEKLFF.

Concerning this clone: The germline gene is not matched at one end of the junction; a read error may be the cause. The chain is built from TRBV4-2 and TRBJ1-6, with TRBD1 identical over 7 bases. Germline V gene lookup returns CDR1 LGHNA and CDR2 YNFKEQ. The CDR3 is made up of 16 amino acids. As DNA, the CDR3 is TGTGCCAGCAGTCAAGAGCGGGGGGACAGAAATTCACCCCTCCACTTT. Translation gives CASSQERGDRNSPLHF.

The chain couples TRBV2 to TRBJ1-6; no clear D. Germline CDR1 SNHLY, CDR2 FYNNEI. V was clipped by 6 bases and J by 8 bases, with 11 bases between them. CDR3 size: 13 residues. Here the CDR3 DNA reads TGTGCCAGCAGGAGGAGGGCTGATTCACCCCTCCACTTT. Protein: CASRRRADSPLHF.

The chain is built from TRBV7-8 and TRBJ2-2; D is ambiguous. Germline CDR1 SGHVS, CDR2 FQNEAQ. V lost 0 bases and J 7 bases, leaving 12 bases between the germline ends. The CDR3 sequence is 15 residues long. In DNA, the CDR3 is TGTGCCAGCAGCTTAGCCGGGTGGGTCGACGGGGAGCTGTTTTTT. This sequence encodes CASSLAGWVDGELFF. Based on the CDR3 plus reference TRBV7-8 and TRBJ2-2, the full variable domain is GAGVSQSPRYKVAKRGQDVALRCDPISGHVSLFWYQQALGQGPEFLTYFQNEAQLDKSGLPSDRFFAERPEGSVSTLKIQRTQQEDSAVYLCASSLAGWVDGELFFGEGSRLTVL.

CDR3 DNA sequence: TGTGCCAGCTCACCACGGAGACAGGAGGGCACCGGGGAGCTGTTTTTT. Its translation is CASSPRRQEGTGELFF. The chain uses TRBV18 and TRBJ2-2, with D perhaps matching TRBD1 or TRBD2 (6 bases each). This CDR3 contains 16 residues. Trimming took 1 base from V and 4 from J, leaving 13 bases between them. Germline V CDR1 and CDR2: KGHSH, LQKENI.

This chain joins TRBV6-5 and TRBJ2-3; D gene uncertain. This CDR3 has 14 residues. The ends were cut back, 2 bases at V and 4 bases at J, with 10 bases in the middle. CDR1 and CDR2 from the germline V gene are MNHEY and SVGAGI. The CDR3 bases are TGTGCCAGCAGTTACGGGCGGTTGGCAGATACGCAGTATTTT. The encoded protein is CASSYGRLADTQYF.

This chain joins TRBV24-1 and TRBJ2-3; 12 bases agree with TRBD2. Trimming cost V 5 bases and J 6 bases; bases outside gene matches: 8. The germline V gene has CDR1 KGHDR and CDR2 SFDVKD. CDR3 length: 16 residues. CDR3 in amino acids: CATSGQTSGSFDTQYF. The CDR3 nucleotides are TGTGCCACCAGTGGCCAGACTAGCGGGAGTTTTGATACGCAGTATTTT.

The rearrangement links TRBV28 to TRBJ2-2; TRBD2 matches at 8 bases. J gave up 1 base and V 6 bases, and 4 bases lay outside the gene matches. Germline V gene data show CDR1 as MDHEN and CDR2 as SYDVKM. The CDR3 length is 15 residues. The CDR3 coding sequence is TGTGCCAGCAGAAAAGCGGGGGAGAACACCGGGGAGCTGTTTTTT. Protein product: CASRKAGENTGELFF.

V usage is TRBV5-5 and J usage is TRBJ1-2; D is possibly TRBD1 (5 bases). This CDR3 has 15 amino acids. The ends were cut back, 3 bases at V and 8 bases at J, with 20 bases in the middle. CDR1 and CDR2 from the germline V gene are SGHKS and YYEKEE (reference sequence). The CDR3: CASSWRDGLSVGYTF. The CDR3 coding sequence is TGTGCCAGCAGCTGGAGGGACGGGTTAAGCGTGGGCTACACCTTC.

The gene calls are TRBV7-9 and TRBJ2-3, with TRBD1 matching over 9 bases. The CDR3 loop spans 15 amino acids. The germline V gene encodes CDR1 SEHNR and CDR2 FQNEAQ (reference sequence). V shed 7 bases and J 3 bases; nucleotides not matched to a gene: 8. The CDR3 DNA reads as TGTGCCAGCACCATGGGACAGGGTTATACAGATACGCAGTATTTT. Its protein is CASTMGQGYTDTQYF.

The rearrangement links TRBV7-2 to TRBJ2-5; 11 bases match TRBD2. Germline CDR1 and CDR2: SGHTA and FQGNSA. V lost 5 bases to trimming and J lost 4 bases; unmatched junction nucleotides: 6. The CDR3 totals 15 residues. Here the CDR3 reads CASSPPTSGVETQYF. CDR3 DNA: TGTGCCAGCAGCCCCCCGACTAGCGGGGTAGAGACCCAGTACTTC.

The rearrangement joins TRBV14 to TRBJ2-2, with no clear D. Per germline, CDR1 SGHDN and CDR2 FVKESK. V was clipped by 0 bases and J by 0 bases, with 17 bases between them. The CDR3 is made up of 19 amino acids. CDR3 amino acids: CASSQEVKVRPPNTGELFF. The CDR3, as DNA: TGTGCCAGCAGCCAAGAAGTGAAAGTCCGTCCCCCGAACACCGGGGAGCTGTTTTTT.

The chain has TRBV5-1 and TRBJ1-4, with TRBD1 matching 11 bases. The germline V gene encodes CDR1 SGHRS and CDR2 YFSETQ. The CDR3 is 17 amino acids. Trimming at V came to 0 bases and at J to 11 bases, leaving 12 bases not matched to a gene. This CDR3 is CASSLAGSDRGPGKLFF. The CDR3 coding sequence is TGCGCCAGCAGCTTGGCCGGGTCGGACAGGGGGCCGGGGAAACTGTTTTTT.

J is TRBJ2-3 and V is TRBV7-9, with D tentatively TRBD1 or TRBD2 (5 bases each). CDR1 is SEHNR, CDR2 FQNEAQ, per germline (reference sequence). This CDR3 is 14 amino acids long. Trimming took off 8 bases at V and 5 bases at J, with 17 bases between the two ends. CDR3 loop: CASAGGMGRDTQYF. CDR3 DNA: TGTGCCAGCGCGGGCGGCATGGGGCGAGATACGCAGTATTTT.

The chain is built from TRBV28 and TRBJ1-5, with D perhaps TRBD1 (6 bases). Trimming removed 6 bases from V and 6 bases from J, with 15 bases in between. The CDR3 is 14 amino acids. Germline V CDR1 and CDR2: MDHEN, SYDVKM. The DNA for the CDR3 is TGTGCCAGCAGAGGAACAGGGTTCAGTCAGCCCCAGCATTTT. This encodes CASRGTGFSQPQHF.

The chain is built from TRBV20-1 and TRBJ1-3, with a weak D call TRBD1 (6 bases). The germline gives CDR1 DFQATT, CDR2 SNEGSKA (reference sequence). There are 15 residues in the CDR3. Trimming pared 3 bases from V and 0 bases from J, leaving 12 bases between. CDR3 in amino acids: CSASFRGSSGNTIYF. CDR3 nucleotides: TGCAGTGCTAGTTTTAGGGGGAGCTCTGGAAACACCATATATTTT.

The chain has TRBV7-8 and TRBJ1-5; D not certain. V was trimmed by 2 bases and J by 14 bases, leaving 13 bases between them. CDR3 length: 12 amino acids. Germline V lookup: CDR1 SGHVS, CDR2 FQNEAQ. The DNA of the CDR3 is TGTGCCAGCAGCTTACGGCCCCCCCCGGAGCATTTT. This codes for CASSLRPPPEHF.